What follows are 10 T cell receptor beta chains derived from one specimen sequenced in a study of graft-versus-host responses after intestinal transplantation. These receptors' antigens are unknown. TCRdb's copy holds only in-frame clones and misses some; the assay was immunoSEQ multiplex PCR. The sample lists some 86,000 clones; around nine tenths were seen once. Sequenced here: unstimulated CD8+ T cells sorted from spleen or lymph node cells, sampled before intestinal transplant. Receptors were obtained from a human donor who received an intestinal transplant.

The genes are TRBV12-1 and TRBJ2-3; the D call of TRBD2 is as the table states it, not checked on the DNA. TRBV12-1 corresponds to a pseudogene. The CDR3 spans 10 residues. Here the CDR3 reads CASKPDTQYF. As DNA, the CDR3 is TGTGCCAGCAAGCCAGATACGCAGTATTTT.

This rearrangement joins TRBV6-5 to TRBJ2-5, with TRBD2 as a possible D gene (5 bases). The V gene lost 6 bases and the J gene lost 4 bases, with 6 bases spanning the gap. CDR3 length: 11 amino acids. Germline CDR1 reads MNHEY; CDR2 reads SVGAGI. The CDR3, as DNA: TGTGCCAGCAGAGAGGGAGAGACCCAGTACTTC. Its protein is CASREGETQYF.

This sequence joins TRBV5-5 and TRBJ2-7; 9 positions agree with TRBD2. The J segment lost 1 base and the V segment lost 0 bases, leaving 8 bases of the junction unmatched. This CDR3 is 17 amino acids long. The V gene's germline CDR1 is SGHKS and CDR2 YYEKEE (reference sequence). The CDR3 nucleotides read TGTGCCAGCAGCTTGGTGTTCCGGACTAGCGATTCCTACGAGCAGTACTTC. Its translation: CASSLVFRTSDSYEQYF.

Concerning this clone: This CDR3 is also generated by other DNA sequences in the sample. This rearrangement joins TRBV9 to TRBJ2-1; 9 bases fit TRBD1. Germline V gene data show CDR1 as SGDLS and CDR2 as YYNGEE. V gave up 0 bases and J gave up 6 bases; unmatched junction bases: 1. There are 14 residues in the CDR3. CDR3: CASSVGGQGNEQFF. The DNA for the CDR3 is TGTGCCAGCAGCGTAGGGGGACAGGGCAATGAGCAGTTCTTC.

This chain connects TRBV7-9 to TRBJ2-2; no definite D call. CDR3 length: 13 residues. V was trimmed by 5 bases and J by 7 bases, leaving 11 bases between them. The germline V gene has CDR1 SEHNR and CDR2 FQNEAQ (reference sequence). The CDR3 region has the DNA TGTGCCAGCAGCCTGCGGCCTGACGGGGAGCTGTTTTTT. This translates into CASSLRPDGELFF.

The chain links TRBV2 to TRBJ2-7; 8 nucleotides match TRBD1. Germline CDR1 is SNHLY and CDR2 is FYNNEI. The length of the CDR3 is 14 residues. V was pared by 7 bases and J by 4 bases, with 9 bases of the junction left unmatched. CDR3 sequence: CASTPGQELYEQYF. The CDR3 region has the DNA TGTGCCAGCACACCGGGACAGGAGCTTTACGAGCAGTACTTC.

This chain links TRBV10-2 with TRBJ2-7; the match to TRBD1 covers 8 bases. The CDR3 is made up of 16 amino acids. Germline V gene sequence: CDR1 WSHSY, CDR2 SAAADI. Trimming removed 4 bases from V and 0 bases from J; junction bases left unmatched: 8. CDR3 residues: CASSGGQDQNSYEQYF. The DNA for the CDR3 is TGCGCCAGCAGTGGGGGACAGGATCAAAACTCCTACGAGCAGTACTTC.

The gene calls are TRBV6-5 and TRBJ1-1; D is uncertain. Germline assignment: CDR1 MNHEY and CDR2 SVGAGI. Trimming took off 2 bases at V and 0 bases at J, with 10 bases between the two ends. CDR3 size: 15 residues. CDR3 DNA: TGTGCCAGCAGTTACCCCGGGGAAATGAACACTGAAGCTTTCTTT. Translation: CASSYPGEMNTEAFF.

The chain links TRBV10-1 to TRBJ2-7, with 7 nucleotides matching TRBD1. J was trimmed by 3 bases and V by 7 bases; bases with no gene match: 12. The CDR3 is made up of 15 amino acids. Germline values: CDR1 WNHNN, CDR2 SYGVQD (reference sequence). The CDR3 DNA is TGCGCCAGCAAGGACAGGTTTCCGCAACACTACGAGCAGTACTTC. This translates into CASKDRFPQHYEQYF.

The chain combines TRBV19 with TRBJ2-7; D may be TRBD2 (5 bases). Trimming removed 1 base at V and 0 bases at J, with 7 bases between. The CDR3 sequence is 14 residues long. CDR1 LNHDA and CDR2 SQIVND come from the germline V gene (reference sequence). The CDR3 DNA reads as TGTGCCAGTAGTATAGCGGGAAGCTCCTACGAGCAGTACTTC. It is translated as CASSIAGSSYEQYF. The variable domain in full, completed from reference TRBV19 and TRBJ2-7, reads DGGITQSPKYLFRKEGQNVTLSCEQNLNHDAMYWYRQDPGQGLRLIYYSQIVNDFQKGDIAEGYSVSREKKESFPLTVTSAQKNPTAFYLCASSIAGSSYEQYFGPGTRLTVT.